This TCR beta chain was observed in a study of T-cell reconstitution after alpha-beta-depleted transplantation in children. Notes on the study in general: T cells produced anew were the main source of T-cell counts and diversity one year after transplant. TCRbeta diversity was high at day 60 in some patients (a result of surviving recipient T cells and thymic progenitors).

The table lists this clonotype with a few counts. Its antigen is undetermined. Preparation of the TCRbeta library used unique molecular identifiers. TCRdb reprocessed the PCR reads with MiXCR, giving one entry per CDR3 protein. The table has about 420,000 distinct CDR3 sequences, under 20% seen once; the top ten hold less than 30%. Sequencing was performed on PBMCs, mostly from graft donor cells, taken 360 days after TCRalphabeta/CD19-depleted stem cell transplant. The origin of this receptor is a boy in the first two years of life who had a stem cell transplant for Wiskott-Aldrich syndrome, so the T cells may come from the graft donor.

The CDR3 loop is CASSQERSGGVTDTQYF. DNA of the CDR3: TGCGCCAGCAGCCAAGAGAGGTCGGGGGGGGTCACAGATACGCAGTATTTT. This chain links TRBV4-1 with TRBJ2-3; 8 positions agree with TRBD2. Germline lookup yields CDR1 MGHRA and CDR2 YSYEKL. The ends lost 0 bases at V and 2 bases at J; junction bases unmatched: 7. This CDR3 has 17 residues.